Given below is one T cell receptor beta chain in context. No antigen is known for it. This record belongs to a study of blood T cells in healthy people across ages. The germline gives CDR1 SQVTM, CDR2 ANQGSEA. The CDR3 is 14 amino acids. Then a second PCR, running roughly 7 to 12 cycles, was carried out with a sample-barcoded 5' primer and a J-beta primer mix. TCRdb reanalysed the 5' RACE reads using MiXCR and keeps one entry per CDR3 protein. Altogether some 760,000 distinct CDR3 sequences are present, roughly 25% being singletons, with the ten largest covering around 9.2%. Study findings and constraints: The study could not conclusively compare naive and antigen-experienced cells, given its unsorted PBMCs. Among T cells, TCR beta diversity per million cells dropped roughly linearly as age rose. Long-lived and aged donors differed, with more naive CD4+ cells and higher diversity in the long-lived.

These data were also filed under a second study, of T cells of mothers and their children. That source adds: Slightly higher but non-significant overlap marked related mother-child pairs versus unrelated pairs.

The sample comprised blood. The J gene is TRBJ2-5, the V gene TRBV29-1, with D tentatively TRBD2 (6 bases). The DNA matches TRBJ2-7 better at its end, which makes the J call doubtful. The source is a boy aged 5-17 years in good health. The CDR3 DNA is TGCAGCGTTGAAGACCGGGACTTACCCCTCGAGCAGTACTTC. Its protein product is CSVEDRDLPLEQYF.